This note documents a single T cell receptor beta chain sequence. As handled by the study authors: Amplification with reference gene primers provided the estimates of nucleated cell counts. The repertoire was sequenced with immunoSEQ multiplex PCR; TCRdb's copy has only in-frame clones and lacks some. V, J and clone size are those of that table, while D and trimming were read from the DNA. Here the sample spans 200,000 to 250,000 clones, 75% to 90% being singletons. The CDR3 is 14 amino acids. V was trimmed by 5 bases and J by 1 base, leaving 9 bases between them. The germline V gene encodes CDR1 SNHLY and CDR2 FYNNEI. This entry is derived from a study of blood T cell repertoires in COVID-19.

The chain is built from TRBV2 and TRBJ1-5; perhaps TRBD1 as D (5 bases). The sample comprised peripheral blood. The receptor was derived from a man aged 55 to 70 who had recovered from COVID-19. CDR3 nucleotide sequence: TGTGCCAGCAGTTCCCAGGGAAGCAATCAGCCCCAGCATTTT. It is translated as CASSSQGSNQPQHF.